The clone carrying this T cell receptor beta chain was detected only a few times. Antigen unknown. This entry belongs to a study of cytomegalovirus exposure and HLA in healthy donors. About the study: In an earlier analysis, approximately 120 million unique TCR beta sequences were found from some 170 million T cells. Study results and limitations: A later analysis by the authors found several of the most significant clusters apparently linked to common viral pathogens. TCR beta sequences reportedly predicted most subjects' HLA-A and HLA-B alleles accurately. It was assumed in the presence/absence analyses that sequencing depth was roughly uniform across donors.

Germline V gene data show CDR1 as SGHRS and CDR2 as YFSETQ. Trimming took 6 bases from V and 0 from J, leaving 16 bases between them. The length of the CDR3 is 16 residues. PCR involved 60 Vbeta and 13 Jbeta primers. Generated by immunoSEQ multiplex PCR, the TCRdb table keeps only in-frame clones and is missing some. This sample has 160,000 or so clones, with 80% found just once. Sequencing used PBMCs. This TCR was recovered from a man aged 25 to 40 in good health and CMV-seronegative. This chain links TRBV5-1 with TRBJ1-3; no definite D call. The CDR3 region is CASTHGQLSSGNTIYF. DNA of the CDR3: TGCGCCAGCACCCATGGTCAGTTAAGCTCTGGAAACACCATATATTTT.